The sample holds many counts of the clone carrying this T cell receptor beta chain. These data originate in a study of spatial heterogeneity in lung cancer. Sample time point: sample taken at primary tumor resection. No cells were sorted before sequencing. The whole RNA sequenced was extracted from tumor, nontumor lung or frozen PBMC. The donor group consisted of around 66 patients who had untreated, early-stage non-small cell lung cancer. TCRdb re-analysed the 5' RACE reads in MiXCR, keeping a single row per CDR3 protein. The data contain 95,000 or so distinct CDR3 sequences, around 8.6% of them singletons. This CDR3 has 19 amino acids. The V gene end was trimmed by 3 bases and the J gene end by 0 bases; junction bases not matched to a gene: 11. Germline loops: CDR1 LGHNA, CDR2 YSLEER.

The TCR sequence derives from a male donor with early-stage non-small cell lung cancer. The material was PBMCs, obtained at surgery. The V call is TRBV4-3, the J call TRBJ2-6, with 7 nucleotides matching TRBD1. Written as DNA, the CDR3 is TGCGCCAGCAGCCAGGAACACCGGGACAGCTACTCTGGGGCCAACGTCCTGACTTTC. It yields the protein CASSQEHRDSYSGANVLTF.